The rows below give T cell receptor beta chains drawn from one sample of a study of blood T cell repertoires in COVID-19. The assay was immunoSEQ multiplex PCR, and TCRdb's table has in-frame clones only and misses some. Among about 280,000 clones listed, roughly 85% were seen once. Sample: peripheral blood. The receptor source for this set is a human donor in a cohort sampled during active COVID-19. CDR3s include the opening cysteine and the closing phenylalanine or tryptophan. D genes are given only for firm matches. Clone size is not always given. Where it is, it says once, few, many or a class for expanded clones.

clone_size	v_call	d_call	j_call	cdr3_aa	cdr3_nt
-	TRBV27	-	TRBJ2-3	CASSFRRVSTDTQYF	TGTGCCAGCAGTTTTCGGCGGGTTAGCACAGATACGCAGTATTTT
-	TRBV27	TRBD2	TRBJ2-1	CASSPTSSGNEQFF	TGTGCCAGCAGTCCCACTAGTAGCGGGAATGAGCAGTTCTTC
once	TRBV24-1	TRBD1	TRBJ2-1	CAAEGKPGQGNNEQFF	TGTGCCGCCGAAGGGAAACCGGGACAGGGAAACAATGAGCAGTTCTTC
-	TRBV5-5	-	TRBJ1-1	CASSFGNTEAFF	TGTGCCAGCAGCTTCGGTAACACTGAAGCTTTCTTT
-	TRBV10-2	TRBD1	TRBJ1-5	CASSDHNRDRVFNQPQHF	TGCGCCAGCAGTGACCATAACCGGGACAGGGTTTTCAATCAGCCCCAGCATTTT
-	TRBV6-5	-	TRBJ2-5	CASSMYQETQYF	TGTGCCAGCAGCATGTACCAAGAGACCCAGTACTTC
-	TRBV14	TRBD2	TRBJ2-1	CASSPPLKAGLSSYNEQFF	TGTGCCAGCAGCCCTCCCCTTAAAGCGGGATTGAGCTCCTACAATGAGCAGTTCTTC
-	TRBV29-1	-	TRBJ2-5	CSVGGFGHKETQYF	TGCAGCGTCGGGGGTTTCGGACATAAAGAGACCCAGTACTTC
-	TRBV4-1	TRBD2	TRBJ2-7	CASSQDYLAGGQNEQYF	TGCGCCAGCAGCCAAGATTACCTAGCGGGAGGGCAAAACGAGCAGTACTTC
-	TRBV20-1	TRBD2	TRBJ2-5	CSASGRGSQETQYF	TGCAGTGCTAGTGGTCGCGGGAGCCAAGAGACCCAGTACTTC
-	TRBV9	-	TRBJ1-2	CASSPLTVSYTF	TGTGCCAGCAGCCCACTGACAGTGTCCTACACCTTC
-	TRBV29-1	-	TRBJ2-1	CSVEGVRDTSRSEQFF	TGCAGCGTTGAAGGGGTGAGGGACACCTCCCGTAGCGAGCAGTTCTTC
once	TRBV7-9	TRBD1	TRBJ1-1	CASSYNRGLLGTEAFF	TGTGCCAGCAGCTATAACAGGGGGCTGTTGGGCACTGAAGCTTTCTTT
-	TRBV5-4	-	TRBJ2-1	CASSVVEGYNEQFF	TGTGCCAGCAGCGTAGTCGAGGGCTACAATGAGCAGTTCTTC
-	TRBV18	-	TRBJ2-1	CASSLGGSSYNEQFF	TGTGCCAGCTCACTAGGCGGTAGCTCCTACAATGAGCAGTTCTTC
-	TRBV6-5	-	TRBJ2-5	CASRIDGTRQRTQYF	TGTGCCAGCAGAATCGACGGGACTCGCCAGAGAACCCAGTACTTC
-	TRBV6-5	-	TRBJ2-2	CANGAGELFF	TGTGCCAACGGGGCCGGGGAGCTGTTTTTT
-	TRBV5-1	TRBD2	TRBJ2-3	CASKISGRTADTQYF	TGCGCCAGCAAGATAAGCGGGAGGACAGCAGATACGCAGTATTTT
-	TRBV7-2	-	TRBJ2-1	CASSLGVGSMNNEQFF	TGTGCCAGCAGCTTAGGGGTAGGGAGCATGAACAATGAGCAGTTCTTC
-	TRBV6-1	TRBD1	TRBJ1-2	CASSEGKQGLYGYTF	TGTGCCAGCAGTGAAGGGAAACAGGGGTTGTATGGCTACACCTTC
few	TRBV7-2	TRBD1	TRBJ2-7	CASSVRTGTGSYEQYF	TGTGCCAGCAGCGTGAGGACCGGGACAGGATCCTACGAGCAGTACTTC
-	TRBV19	-	TRBJ1-2	CASSIPPTGYGYTF	TGTGCCAGTAGTATCCCGCCGACAGGATATGGCTACACCTTC
-	TRBV6-4	TRBD1	TRBJ1-1	CASSQTGDNTEAFF	TGTGCCAGCAGTCAGACAGGGGACAACACTGAAGCTTTCTTT
-	TRBV27	TRBD1	TRBJ2-3	CASSSGQGKDTQYF	TGTGCCAGCAGTTCGGGACAGGGGAAAGATACGCAGTATTTT
-	TRBV30	-	TRBJ1-5	CAWSVNGGGNQPQHF	TGTGCCTGGAGTGTCAACGGGGGTGGGAATCAGCCCCAGCATTTT
-	TRBV29-1	TRBD2	TRBJ2-5	CSVPSGIETQYF	TGCAGCGTACCTAGCGGGATAGAGACCCAGTACTTC
-	TRBV7-8	-	TRBJ1-1	CASRPTGNTEAFF	TGTGCCAGCAGACCTACAGGGAACACTGAAGCTTTCTTT
-	TRBV11-2	-	TRBJ1-1	CASSLAGSPEAFF	TGTGCCAGCAGCTTAGCAGGGTCCCCTGAAGCTTTCTTT
few	TRBV30	-	TRBJ2-2	CAWSKLAWGDTGELFF	TGTGCCTGGAGTAAACTAGCATGGGGTGACACCGGGGAGCTGTTTTTT
-	TRBV5-6	-	TRBJ1-6	CASSPQTGTLGTHLHF	TGTGCCAGCAGCCCTCAGACCGGGACATTAGGCACGCACCTCCACTTT
many	TRBV9	-	TRBJ1-3	CASSGQEAGNTIYF	TGTGCCAGCAGCGGACAGGAGGCTGGAAACACCATATATTTT
-	TRBV4-2	TRBD2	TRBJ2-3	CASSTGRASTDTQYF	TGTGCCAGCAGTACCGGGAGGGCAAGCACAGATACGCAGTATTTT
-	TRBV13	-	TRBJ2-1	CASSSSYEQFF	TGTGCCAGCAGCTCCTCGTATGAGCAGTTCTTC
-	TRBV20-1	-	TRBJ1-2	CSASLSSGYTF	TGCAGTGCTAGCCTCAGTTCCGGCTACACCTTC
-	TRBV4-1	-	TRBJ2-3	CASSQGADTQYF	TGCGCCAGCAGCCAAGGCGCAGATACGCAGTATTTT
-	TRBV30	-	TRBJ2-1	CAWSLNLQGNEQFF	TGTGCCTGGAGTTTAAACCTACAGGGAAATGAGCAGTTCTTC
-	TRBV2	-	TRBJ1-3	CASSGSSGNTIYF	TGTGCCAGCAGTGGCAGTTCCGGAAACACCATATATTTT
-	TRBV11-2	TRBD2	TRBJ2-5	CASSPEGAAGGPETQYF	TGTGCCAGCAGCCCCGAAGGGGCTGCGGGAGGGCCTGAGACCCAGTACTTC
-	TRBV7-4	-	TRBJ2-1	CASTAVPLNEQFF	TGTGCCAGCACCGCTGTTCCGCTAAATGAGCAGTTCTTC
-	TRBV19	TRBD2	TRBJ2-3	CASSPRTSGGTDTQYF	TGTGCCAGTAGTCCGAGGACTAGCGGGGGGACAGATACGCAGTATTTT
-	TRBV24-1	TRBD1	TRBJ1-4	CAPSGDSQKWTNEKLFF	TGTGCCCCCTCGGGGGACAGCCAAAAATGGACTAATGAAAAACTGTTTTTT
-	TRBV7-2	-	TRBJ2-1	CASSLAHGVFNEQFF	TGTGCCAGCAGCTTAGCCCACGGGGTTTTCAATGAGCAGTTCTTC
-	TRBV6-5	-	TRBJ2-5	CASRRRVQETQYF	TGTGCCAGCAGGCGACGGGTCCAAGAGACCCAGTACTTC
-	TRBV6-5	TRBD1	TRBJ2-7	CASSKTGDRIHEQYF	TGTGCCAGCAGTAAAACCGGGGACAGGATCCACGAGCAGTACTTC
-	TRBV19	TRBD2	TRBJ2-2	CASGGGSGSSLNTGELFF	TGTGCCAGTGGGGGGGGTAGCGGGAGTTCCCTGAACACCGGGGAGCTGTTTTTT
-	TRBV7-8	TRBD2	TRBJ2-7	CASSLRTSGSYEQYF	TGTGCCAGCAGCTTAAGGACTAGCGGGAGTTACGAGCAGTACTTC
-	TRBV7-2	-	TRBJ1-2	CASSLTTGLGYTF	TGTGCCAGCAGCTTGACGACAGGTCTTGGCTACACCTTC